Following are 20 T cell receptor beta chains from one sample sequenced in a study of blood T cell repertoires in COVID-19. Here immunoSEQ multiplex PCR was the method, and the copy in TCRdb shows in-frame clones only, minus some. The sample holds more than 300,000 clones; around 87% are singletons and the top ten take about 10%. Sequencing used peripheral blood. Receptors originate from a woman in her 30s with COVID-19, enrolled during active disease.

The J gene is TRBJ1-4, the V gene TRBV9, with TRBD1 matching over 7 bases. Trimming removed 0 bases from V and 8 bases from J; junction bases left unmatched: 4. CDR1 is SGDLS and CDR2 is YYNGEE in the germline V gene. The CDR3 totals 14 residues. CDR3 sequence reads: CASSVDRGREKLFF. The CDR3 DNA sequence: TGTGCCAGCAGCGTAGACAGGGGAAGGGAAAAACTGTTTTTT.

The V gene is TRBV4-1, the J gene TRBJ2-1; a weak D match, TRBD2 (6 bases). The CDR3 consists of 15 residues. Germline-derived CDR1 and CDR2 are MGHRA and YSYEKL. Trimming left V 0 bases short and J 5 bases short, with 11 bases between. The CDR3 region is CASSQDGLPHNEQFF. DNA for the CDR3: TGCGCCAGCAGCCAAGACGGACTACCCCACAATGAGCAGTTCTTC.

The rearrangement uses TRBV6-5 and TRBJ2-7; D perhaps matches TRBD2 (5 bases). The V end was cut by 5 bases, the J end by 3 bases, with 17 bases between. Germline CDR1 reads MNHEY; CDR2 reads SVGAGI. The CDR3 sequence is 15 residues long. CDR3 loop: CASSPFAGAGYEQYF. As DNA, the CDR3 is TGTGCCAGCAGTCCCTTCGCGGGTGCCGGCTACGAGCAGTACTTC.

The chain is built from TRBV19 and TRBJ1-5; D is uncertain. The CDR3 consists of 16 residues. The V and J ends lost 6 bases and 0 bases respectively, with 15 bases between them. Germline CDR1 LNHDA, CDR2 SQIVND (reference sequence). CDR3 region: CASRGRGVSSNQPQHF. The CDR3 DNA sequence: TGTGCCAGTAGAGGCCGCGGTGTCAGTAGCAATCAGCCCCAGCATTTT.

This chain links TRBV6-1 with TRBJ2-7; TRBD1 agrees at 7 bases. Germline V CDR1 and CDR2: MNHNS, SASEGT. The CDR3 runs 12 residues. Trimming cost V 3 bases and J 6 bases; bases outside gene matches: 2. In nucleotides, the CDR3 is TGTGCCAGCAGTGAGACAGGGTCCGAGCAGTACTTC. As protein: CASSETGSEQYF.

The sample holds a few counts of this clone. The chain links TRBV19 to TRBJ2-4, with 7 positions matching TRBD1. The germline V gene has CDR1 LNHDA and CDR2 SQIVND (reference sequence). The V segment lost 7 bases and the J segment 5 bases; nucleotides outside the gene matches: 5. This CDR3 spans 13 amino acids. The CDR3, as DNA: TGTGCCAGTAAGAAGGGGGCGGAAAACATTCAGTACTTC. Translation gives CASKKGAENIQYF.

This clone was picked up a small number of times. The chain recombines TRBV4-2 with TRBJ2-2; 7 bases align to TRBD1. Germline V gives CDR1 LGHNA, CDR2 YNFKEQ. V shed 4 bases and J 0 bases; nucleotides not matched to a gene: 2. This CDR3 is 15 amino acids long. CDR3 coding DNA: TGTGCCAGCAGCCCCGGGACAGCGAACACCGGGGAGCTGTTTTTT. Its translation: CASSPGTANTGELFF.

This clone was detected only a few times. The chain uses TRBV3-1 (or the pseudogene TRBV3-2) and TRBJ1-5; D remains unclear. This CDR3 is 14 amino acids long. V lost 4 bases and J 2 bases, leaving 9 bases between the germline ends. In germline, CDR1 is LGHDT, CDR2 YNNKEL (reference sequence). CDR3 coding DNA: TGTGCCAGCAGCCGCGGGCTACGCAATCAGCCCCAGCATTTT. It translates to CASSRGLRNQPQHF.

This clone appeared a few times. The chain combines TRBV28 with TRBJ1-5, with a possible D match to TRBD1 (5 bases). V was clipped by 5 bases and J by 2 bases, with 16 bases between them. The CDR3 runs 16 residues. Germline CDR1 reads MDHEN; CDR2 reads SYDVKM. The CDR3 spells CASSPSGGPRNQPQHF. CDR3 nucleotide sequence: TGTGCCAGCAGTCCCTCCGGGGGACCTCGCAATCAGCCCCAGCATTTT.

The CDR3: CASGAAGGDEQFF. In nucleotides, the CDR3 is TGCGCCAGCGGGGCAGCGGGCGGCGATGAGCAGTTCTTC. The genes are TRBV10-1 and TRBJ2-1; possible D gene TRBD2, 6 bases. Germline CDR1 is WNHNN and CDR2 is SYGVQD (reference sequence). This CDR3 has 13 residues. Trimming left V 8 bases short and J 8 bases short, with 16 bases between.

DNA of the CDR3: TGCGCCAGCAGCTTGGGGCCAGTGGATGAGCAGTTCTTC. Translation: CASSLGPVDEQFF. The chain joins TRBV5-1 to TRBJ2-1; D unclear. The CDR3 is 13 amino acids. V lost 0 bases to trimming and J lost 8 bases, with 9 bases between them. CDR1 and CDR2 (germline): SGHRS, YFSETQ.

J is TRBJ2-7 and V is TRBV27; a possible D gene is TRBD2 (6 bases). Trimming took off 5 bases at V and 0 bases at J, with 14 bases between the two ends. This CDR3 spans 15 amino acids. Germline CDR1 reads MNHEY; CDR2 reads SMNVEV (reference sequence). CDR3 protein: CASSPVVSGSYEQYF. In DNA, the CDR3 is TGTGCCAGCAGTCCCGTAGTTAGCGGCTCCTACGAGCAGTACTTC.

J is TRBJ2-7 and V is TRBV11-2; the D gene is possibly TRBD1 (6 bases). Trimming stripped 1 base from V and 2 bases from J, with 12 bases between. The CDR3 is made up of 15 amino acids. Germline CDR1 and CDR2: SGHAT and FQNNGV. CDR3: CASSLVGDKTYEQYF. As DNA, the CDR3 is TGTGCCAGCAGCTTAGTTGGGGACAAGACCTACGAGCAGTACTTC.

This clone has only a few counts. Other DNA variants within this sample encode the same CDR3. V usage is TRBV4-2 and J usage is TRBJ1-1; 8 nucleotides align to TRBD1. CDR1 LGHNA and CDR2 YNFKEQ come from the germline V gene. The length of the CDR3 is 14 residues. V trimming: 4 bases; J trimming: 4 bases; junction bases outside the gene matches: 5. The CDR3 coding sequence is TGTGCCAGCAGCCGAGACAGGGGACGCACTGAAGCTTTCTTT. Protein sequence: CASSRDRGRTEAFF.

CDR3 nucleotides: TGCGCCACACGGACTAGCGGGACCACCGGGGAGCTGTTTTTT. Amino acid sequence: CATRTSGTTGELFF. This chain connects TRBV5-1 to TRBJ2-2, with TRBD2 matching 12 bases. The CDR3 extends over 14 amino acids. Trimming cost V 9 bases and J 4 bases; bases outside gene matches: 4. Per germline, CDR1 SGHRS and CDR2 YFSETQ.

The chain is built from TRBV12-3 or TRBV12-4 and TRBJ1-4, with D hard to call. V lost 3 bases and J 4 bases, leaving 3 bases between the germline ends. The CDR3 length is 12 residues. CDR3 protein: CASSFHNEKLFF. For the CDR3, the DNA is TGTGCCAGCAGTTTCCATAATGAAAAACTGTTTTTT.

The gene calls are TRBV6-5 and TRBJ2-7; 9 positions match TRBD2. Germline values: CDR1 MNHEY, CDR2 SVGAGI. Trimming took 10 bases from V and 4 from J; bases not matched to a gene: 5. This CDR3 spans 12 amino acids. CDR3: CATGTSLYEQYF. CDR3 coding DNA: TGTGCCACCGGGACTAGCCTTTACGAGCAGTACTTC.

This clone was recorded a few times. V gene TRBV2 combines with J gene TRBJ1-6, with 8 bases fitting TRBD1. Losses at the gene ends were 2 bases for V and 7 bases for J; bases not matched to a gene: 10. The CDR3 extends over 17 amino acids. Germline V gene lookup returns CDR1 SNHLY and CDR2 FYNNEI. As DNA, the CDR3 is TGTGCCAGCAGTGAAATTGGCTCAGGGGGCTTCAATTCACCCCTCCACTTT. It specifies CASSEIGSGGFNSPLHF.

This chain uses TRBV6-4 with TRBJ2-2; 7 bases are shared with TRBD1. The junction had 5 bases not matched to a gene; V was cut back by 6 bases and J by 4 bases. Germline V gene data show CDR1 as MRHNA and CDR2 as SNTAGT. The CDR3 loop spans 14 amino acids. The CDR3 spells CASRADRVTGELFF. In DNA, the CDR3 is TGTGCCAGCAGGGCAGACAGGGTCACCGGGGAGCTGTTTTTT.

The gene calls are TRBV7-8 and TRBJ1-3; perhaps TRBD1 as D (6 bases). The CDR3 loop spans 16 amino acids. From germline, CDR1 is SGHVS and CDR2 FQNEAQ. The germline V and J ends were trimmed by 1 base and 0 bases, with 10 bases remaining between them. CDR3 residues: CASSLEDRFSGNTIYF. For the CDR3, the DNA is TGTGCCAGCAGCTTAGAGGACAGATTCTCTGGAAACACCATATATTTT. The whole variable domain, remainder taken from reference TRBV7-8 and TRBJ1-3, is GAGVSQSPRYKVAKRGQDVALRCDPISGHVSLFWYQQALGQGPEFLTYFQNEAQLDKSGLPSDRFFAERPEGSVSTLKIQRTQQEDSAVYLCASSLEDRFSGNTIYFGEGSWLTVV.